Below, 26 T cell receptor beta chains from the same sample are listed, as sequenced in a study of cytomegalovirus exposure and HLA in healthy donors listed by TCRdb under 2017. The library came from the immunoSEQ multiplex PCR assay. The multiplex PCR relied on a mix of 60 forward primers for TCR Vbeta segments and 13 reverse primers for TCR Jbeta segments. Drawn from immuneACCESS, this table holds only the in-frame rearrangements with V and J called that TCRdb kept. Clones are partly lost; checked studies trace under half to an unresolved V gene and leave the rest unexplained. The sample contains more than 100,000 clones, approximately 80% of them found a single time. Less than 2% of the sample belongs to the ten largest clones. The source material was PBMCs. All receptors come from a female donor in good health and CMV-seropositive.

This rearrangement joins TRBV2 to TRBJ2-5, with D maybe TRBD1 (5 bases). Trimming shortened V by 5 bases and J by 4 bases, and 11 bases separated the two germline ends. Germline CDR1 is SNHLY and CDR2 is FYNNEI. The CDR3 runs 13 residues. CDR3 sequence (DNA): TGTGCCAGCAGTAGGACAAGGCGAGAGACCCAGTACTTC. It codes for CASSRTRRETQYF.

This chain links TRBV6-5 with TRBJ2-2; 7 bases match TRBD2. The length of the CDR3 is 14 residues. Losses at the gene ends were 0 bases for V and 8 bases for J; bases not matched to a gene: 3. The germline V gene has CDR1 MNHEY and CDR2 SVGAGI. The CDR3 bases are TGTGCCAGCAGTTACTCTTTCGGGAGGGGGGAGCTGTTTTTT. It specifies CASSYSFGRGELFF.

This chain links TRBV7-6 with TRBJ2-7, with a possible D match to TRBD1 (6 bases). The CDR3 has 16 amino acids. The V and J ends lost 1 base and 0 bases respectively, with 13 bases between them. Germline V lookup: CDR1 SGHVS, CDR2 FNYEAQ. CDR3 sequence reads: CASSLEAGQSSYEQYF. Here the CDR3 DNA reads TGTGCCAGCAGCTTAGAAGCCGGACAGAGCTCCTACGAGCAGTACTTC.

The chain combines TRBV6-1 with TRBJ2-1, with TRBD1 as a possible D gene (5 bases). The length of the CDR3 is 17 residues. In germline, CDR1 is MNHNS, CDR2 SASEGT. Trimming left V 1 base short and J 5 bases short, with 18 bases between. This CDR3 reads CASSEVLGRVTHNEQFF. CDR3 nucleotides: TGTGCCAGCAGTGAAGTGTTGGGCAGGGTTACTCACAATGAGCAGTTCTTC.

The rearrangement joins TRBV15 to TRBJ2-3; 9 bases line up with TRBD1. Trimming at V came to 5 bases and at J to 5 bases, leaving 5 bases not matched to a gene. This CDR3 is built from 14 residues. From germline, CDR1 is LNHNV and CDR2 YYDKDF (reference sequence). CDR3 coding DNA: TGTGCCACCAGCGAGCGGGACAGGGAAGATACGCAGTATTTT. Protein product: CATSERDREDTQYF.

V usage is TRBV5-1 and J usage is TRBJ2-5; 11 nucleotides agree with TRBD1. V lost 4 bases, J lost 5 bases, and 7 bases stayed unmatched. Germline lookup yields CDR1 SGHRS and CDR2 YFSETQ. This CDR3 has 15 amino acids. The CDR3, as DNA: TGCGCCAGCAGCGCACCGGACAGGGGGCCGGAGACCCAGTACTTC. It yields the protein CASSAPDRGPETQYF.

This clone was seen a few times. The chain links TRBV27 to TRBJ2-6; D ambiguous. The CDR3 covers 13 residues. CDR1 and CDR2 from the germline V gene are MNHEY and SMNVEV (reference sequence). The V gene lost 6 bases and the J gene lost 1 base, with 4 bases spanning the gap. The CDR3 is CASSASGANVLTF. The DNA for the CDR3 is TGTGCCAGCAGCGCGTCTGGGGCCAACGTCCTGACTTTC.

The chain has TRBV14 and TRBJ1-2; TRBD1 aligns across 7 bases. This CDR3 contains 16 residues. CDR1 and CDR2 (germline): SGHDN, FVKESK. The V segment lost 0 bases and the J segment 4 bases; nucleotides outside the gene matches: 8. In nucleotides, the CDR3 is TGTGCCAGCAGCCAAGATGGAGGGGGCCGAGCCTATGGCTACACCTTC. Amino acids: CASSQDGGGRAYGYTF.

The chain is built from TRBV2 and TRBJ1-4; maybe TRBD1 (5 bases). V was trimmed by 8 bases and J by 7 bases, leaving 14 bases between them. Germline values: CDR1 SNHLY, CDR2 FYNNEI. This CDR3 spans 13 amino acids. The CDR3 sequence is CASRMYGGEKLFF. The CDR3 nucleotides are TGTGCCAGCCGGATGTACGGGGGTGAAAAACTGTTTTTT.

The chain uses TRBV2 and TRBJ2-2, with no clear D. V was cut by 6 bases and J by 4 bases, with 6 bases left in between. The V gene's germline CDR1 is SNHLY and CDR2 FYNNEI. The CDR3 covers 12 residues. For the CDR3, the DNA is TGTGCCAGCAGCCAGATCACCGGGGAGCTGTTTTTT. Protein: CASSQITGELFF.

The V and J genes are TRBV27 and TRBJ2-1; 11 bases match TRBD2. The junction had 8 bases not matched to a gene; V was cut back by 3 bases and J by 7 bases. The CDR3 runs to 16 residues. Per germline, CDR1 MNHEY and CDR2 SMNVEV (reference sequence). CDR3 in DNA: TGTGCCAGCAGTTTCTTGGTAGCGGGAGGGGGTAATGAGCAGTTCTTC. Protein product: CASSFLVAGGGNEQFF.

The chain recombines TRBV19 with TRBJ1-6, with unresolved D. The V gene lost 8 bases and the J gene lost 6 bases, with 17 bases spanning the gap. From germline, CDR1 is LNHDA and CDR2 SQIVND (reference sequence). This CDR3 contains 15 residues. CDR3 loop: CASASSGWPNSPLHF. The CDR3 DNA follows: TGTGCCAGTGCATCCTCGGGGTGGCCTAATTCACCCCTCCACTTT.

The J gene is TRBJ1-1, the V gene TRBV13; D is possibly TRBD1 (6 bases). Germline V CDR1 and CDR2: PRHDT, FYEKMQ (reference sequence). This CDR3 has 15 residues. The V end lost 5 bases, the J end lost 3 bases, and 16 bases lay between the germline ends. This CDR3 is CASSDGQGQYTEAFF. The CDR3 nucleotides read TGTGCCAGCAGCGACGGTCAGGGACAATACACTGAAGCTTTCTTT. The full variable domain, rest sourced from reference TRBV13 and TRBJ1-1, is AAGVIQSPRHLIKEKRETATLKCYPIPRHDTVYWYQQGPGQDPQFLISFYEKMQSDKGSIPDRFSAQQFSDYHSELNMSSLELGDSALYFCASSDGQGQYTEAFFGQGTRLTVV.

The CDR3 here is CASSPERGQLPYGEQFF. In nucleotides, the CDR3 is TGTGCCAGCAGTCCCGAAAGAGGACAATTACCTTACGGTGAGCAGTTCTTC. The chain has TRBV27 and TRBJ2-1, with a possible D match to TRBD1 (5 bases). Germline V gene lookup returns CDR1 MNHEY and CDR2 SMNVEV (reference sequence). This CDR3 contains 17 residues. V was pared by 5 bases and J by 9 bases, with 26 bases between.

This clone was seen only a few times. The V and J genes are TRBV10-1 and TRBJ1-5; D remains unclear. The CDR3 consists of 11 residues. The V gene's germline CDR1 is WNHNN and CDR2 SYGVQD (reference sequence). V was cut by 6 bases and J by 4 bases, with 4 bases left in between. This CDR3 reads CASSLNQPQHF. Here the CDR3 DNA reads TGCGCCAGCAGCTTAAATCAGCCCCAGCATTTT.

The chain joins TRBV5-8 to TRBJ2-7; TRBD1 is a possible D gene (5 bases). CDR1 is SGHTS, CDR2 YDEGEE, per germline. The germline V and J ends were trimmed by 0 bases and 9 bases, with 16 bases remaining between them. The CDR3 length is 14 residues. The CDR3, as DNA: TGTGCCAGCAGCTTGGAGGCGTCAGGGTTGAGGCAGTACTTC. Translation: CASSLEASGLRQYF.

CDR3 DNA: TGTGCCAGCAGTGCTTTAGCGGGGAGGGAGGAGACCCAGTACTTC. Translated, it gives CASSALAGREETQYF. J is TRBJ2-5 and V is TRBV2, with 8 positions matching TRBD2. The ends lost 4 bases at V and 5 bases at J; junction bases unmatched: 9. In germline, CDR1 is SNHLY, CDR2 FYNNEI. The CDR3 extends over 15 amino acids.

V usage is TRBV27 and J usage is TRBJ2-3; TRBD1 might be the D (5 bases). The CDR3 is 15 residues long. CDR1 MNHEY and CDR2 SMNVEV come from the germline V gene (reference sequence). Between the trimmed V and J ends, which lost 6 bases and 4 bases, there was a span of 17 bases. CDR3 residues: CASSQRGTRADTQYF. The CDR3 region has the DNA TGTGCCAGCAGCCAAAGGGGAACCCGGGCAGATACGCAGTATTTT.

The V and J genes are TRBV5-1 and TRBJ1-3; D is perhaps TRBD1 (5 bases). V lost 4 bases and J lost 2, with 10 bases in between. The CDR3 is made up of 14 amino acids. Germline CDR1 and CDR2: SGHRS and YFSETQ. In nucleotides, the CDR3 is TGCGCCAGCAGCATGGGGGAGGCTGGAAACACCATATATTTT. Encoded protein: CASSMGEAGNTIYF. The variable domain in full, with the rest retrieved from reference TRBV5-1 and TRBJ1-3, is KAGVTQTPRYLIKTRGQQVTLSCSPISGHRSVSWYQQTPGQGLQFLFEYFSETQRNKGNFPGRFSGRQFSNSRSEMNVSTLELGDSALYLCASSMGEAGNTIYFGEGSWLTVV.

This clone was observed a handful of times. V usage is TRBV6-1 and J usage is TRBJ2-7, with 12 bases that match TRBD2. The J segment lost 4 bases and the V segment lost 6 bases, leaving 4 bases of the junction unmatched. The CDR3 spans 14 residues. Germline loops: CDR1 MNHNS, CDR2 SASEGT. The CDR3 DNA reads as TGTGCCAGCAGCCGAGGACTAGCGGGATACGAGCAGTACTTC. This sequence encodes CASSRGLAGYEQYF.

This rearrangement joins TRBV18 to TRBJ2-7; 9 nucleotides align to TRBD2. The J segment lost 1 base and the V segment lost 3 bases, leaving 4 bases of the junction unmatched. Germline loops: CDR1 KGHSH, CDR2 LQKENI. The CDR3 length is 15 residues. Here the CDR3 DNA reads TGTGCCAGCTCACCTGTGGCGGGGGGGTCCTACGAGCAGTACTTC. Translated, it gives CASSPVAGGSYEQYF.

The V gene is TRBV27, the J gene TRBJ1-4; 9 positions agree with TRBD1. The CDR3 spans 16 residues. The ends lost 6 bases at V and 1 base at J; junction bases unmatched: 6. Germline V gene sequence: CDR1 MNHEY, CDR2 SMNVEV (reference sequence). The CDR3 loop reads CASRSGQGRTNEKLFF. The CDR3 coding sequence is TGTGCCAGCAGATCAGGACAGGGGCGAACTAATGAAAAACTGTTTTTT.

The chain combines TRBV14 with TRBJ2-5, with D perhaps TRBD1 (6 bases). The CDR3 covers 15 residues. V was trimmed by 0 bases and J by 2 bases, leaving 10 bases between them. Looked up from germline, CDR1 is SGHDN and CDR2 is FVKESK. CDR3 coding DNA: TGTGCCAGCAGCCAAGAGTTTGGACAGCAAGAGACCCAGTACTTC. As protein: CASSQEFGQQETQYF.

The chain links TRBV7-9 to TRBJ2-5; 11 nucleotides match TRBD1. The junction had 5 bases not matched to a gene; V was cut back by 7 bases and J by 4 bases. This CDR3 contains 14 residues. Germline CDR1 is SEHNR and CDR2 is FQNEAQ (reference sequence). Written as DNA, the CDR3 is TGTGCCAGCACGGGACAGGGGGTAGGAGAGACCCAGTACTTC. Protein sequence: CASTGQGVGETQYF.

The table lists this clone with a few counts. The chain has TRBV5-1 and TRBJ2-5; no clear D gene. Germline V gene data show CDR1 as SGHRS and CDR2 as YFSETQ. Trimming took off 0 bases at V and 6 bases at J, with 12 bases between the two ends. This CDR3 contains 14 residues. In DNA form, the CDR3 reads TGCGCCAGCAGCTTGGGCGTCGGGTTGCAGACCCAGTACTTC. It is translated as CASSLGVGLQTQYF.

The V gene is TRBV7-9, the J gene TRBJ1-1; D is undetermined. The ends were cut back, 5 bases at V and 0 bases at J, with 10 bases in the middle. The CDR3 has 14 residues. Germline lookup yields CDR1 SEHNR and CDR2 FQNEAQ (reference sequence). CDR3 loop: CASSLQAVNTEAFF. The CDR3 DNA follows: TGTGCCAGCAGCCTTCAGGCTGTGAACACTGAAGCTTTCTTT.